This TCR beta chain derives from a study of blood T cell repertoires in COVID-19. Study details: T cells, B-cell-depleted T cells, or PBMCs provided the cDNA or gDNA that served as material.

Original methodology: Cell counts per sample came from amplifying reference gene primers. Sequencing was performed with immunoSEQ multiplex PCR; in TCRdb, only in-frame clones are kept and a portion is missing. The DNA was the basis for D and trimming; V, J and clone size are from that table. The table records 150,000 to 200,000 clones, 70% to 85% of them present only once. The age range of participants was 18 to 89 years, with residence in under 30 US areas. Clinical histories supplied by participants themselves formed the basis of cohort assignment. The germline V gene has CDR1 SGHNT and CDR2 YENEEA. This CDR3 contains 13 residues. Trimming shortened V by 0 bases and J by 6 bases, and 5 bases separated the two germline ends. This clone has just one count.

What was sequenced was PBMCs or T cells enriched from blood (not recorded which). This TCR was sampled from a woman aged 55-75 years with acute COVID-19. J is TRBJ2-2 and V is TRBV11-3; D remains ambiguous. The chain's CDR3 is CASSLDGPGELFF. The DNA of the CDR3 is TGTGCCAGCAGCTTAGACGGTCCCGGGGAGCTGTTTTTT.